Below are 20 T cell receptor beta chains sequenced from a single sample in a study of beta chain features in type 1 diabetes. Since all of the isolated RNA was reverse transcribed, expressed TCRB transcripts were what got sequenced. Sequenced by immunoSEQ multiplex PCR; TCRdb stores in-frame clones only, minus some. The sample has about 450,000 clones; about an eighth are singletons. Input material: naive CD4+ T cells from blood. The receptors originated from a woman younger than 30 in good health.

The rearrangement joins TRBV5-1 to TRBJ2-7; 7 positions agree with TRBD1. The CDR3 covers 16 residues. J was trimmed by 5 bases and V by 4 bases; bases with no gene match: 15. Germline V gene data show CDR1 as SGHRS and CDR2 as YFSETQ. The CDR3 sequence: CASSRDHRQGMDEQYF. CDR3 nucleotide sequence: TGCGCCAGCAGCCGGGACCACCGACAGGGTATGGACGAGCAGTACTTC.

The J gene is TRBJ1-2, the V gene TRBV25-1; 8 nucleotides line up with TRBD1. CDR3 length: 14 amino acids. The V gene's germline CDR1 is MGHDK and CDR2 SYGVNS. V was clipped by 5 bases and J by 10 bases; unmatched bases: 12. CDR3 coding DNA: TGTGCCAGCAGTACAACAGGGACAGGCCATGACTACACCTTC. Protein product: CASSTTGTGHDYTF.

This clone was observed a handful of times. A read error may account for a junction end that differs from germline. The gene calls are TRBV7-2 and TRBJ2-1; 9 nucleotides align to TRBD2. This CDR3 spans 16 amino acids. CDR1 SGHTA and CDR2 FQGNSA come from the germline V gene. The CDR3 DNA is TGTGCCAGCAGGTTAGGGGCTAGCGGGAAGTCCAATGAGCAGTTCTTC. As protein: CASRLGASGKSNEQFF.

This chain connects TRBV7-2 to TRBJ2-3; the D gene is possibly TRBD1 (5 bases). Germline V gene lookup returns CDR1 SGHTA and CDR2 FQGNSA. This CDR3 is built from 14 residues. Trimming pared 3 bases from V and 0 bases from J, leaving 7 bases between. DNA for the CDR3: TGTGCCAGCAGCTTCGACAGAAGCACAGATACGCAGTATTTT. Translating it yields CASSFDRSTDTQYF. Full variable domain (remainder filled in from reference TRBV7-2 and TRBJ2-3): GAGVSQSPSNKVTEKGKDVELRCDPISGHTALYWYRQSLGQGLEFLIYFQGNSAPDKSGLPSDRFSAERTGGSVSTLTIQRTQQEDSAVYLCASSFDRSTDTQYFGPGTRLTVL.

V gene TRBV7-6 combines with J gene TRBJ2-6; possibly TRBD1 for D (5 bases). This CDR3 has 16 residues. Between the trimmed V and J ends, which lost 1 base and 1 base, there was a span of 8 bases. In germline, CDR1 is SGHVS, CDR2 FNYEAQ. Written as DNA, the CDR3 is TGTGCCAGCAGCTTAGTTCAGGGATCTGGGGCCAACGTCCTGACTTTC. This gives the protein CASSLVQGSGANVLTF.

The genes are TRBV29-1 and TRBJ1-5; the D gene is possibly TRBD1 (6 bases). Trimming stripped 4 bases from V and 2 bases from J, with 12 bases between. Germline V gene sequence: CDR1 SQVTM, CDR2 ANQGSEA. CDR3 length: 14 amino acids. This CDR3 reads CSVGGGFGNQPQHF. As DNA, the CDR3 is TGCAGCGTTGGTGGGGGCTTTGGCAATCAGCCCCAGCATTTT.

V is TRBV9 and J is TRBJ1-2; TRBD1 matches 9 bases. J was trimmed by 2 bases and V by 4 bases; bases with no gene match: 12. The CDR3 runs 17 residues. Germline CDR1 is SGDLS and CDR2 is YYNGEE. This CDR3 is CASSPMGPGQGNYGYTF. Here the CDR3 DNA reads TGTGCCAGCAGCCCCATGGGACCGGGACAGGGAAACTATGGCTACACCTTC.

This clone was counted only a few times. The chain combines TRBV29-1 with TRBJ2-5; the match to TRBD2 covers 10 bases. With V trimmed by 3 bases and J by 5 bases, 6 bases remained unmatched. The CDR3 runs to 14 residues. The V gene's germline CDR1 is SQVTM and CDR2 ANQGSEA. The CDR3 DNA reads TGCAGCGTTGACCCAGCGGGAGGGTCGGAGACCCAGTACTTC. Amino acid sequence: CSVDPAGGSETQYF.

This clone was detected only a few times. The V gene is TRBV6-5, the J gene TRBJ1-6, with 9 bases fitting TRBD1. Trimming took 8 bases from V and 8 from J; bases not matched to a gene: 4. The germline V gene encodes CDR1 MNHEY and CDR2 SVGAGI. This CDR3 contains 13 residues. CDR3 region: CASHRDRDSPLHF. In DNA form, the CDR3 reads TGTGCCAGCCATCGGGACAGGGATTCACCCCTCCACTTT.

This chain joins TRBV29-1 and TRBJ2-1, with D tentatively TRBD2 (5 bases). V was shortened by 7 bases and J by 4 bases, with 11 bases between the two germline ends. The germline gives CDR1 SQVTM, CDR2 ANQGSEA. There are 12 residues in the CDR3. The CDR3 DNA reads as TGCAGCGGGGGAGATCGGTACAATGAGCAGTTCTTC. It specifies CSGGDRYNEQFF.

The V and J genes are TRBV18 and TRBJ2-7; 7 bases are a match to TRBD1. The CDR3 sequence is 14 residues long. Germline V gene sequence: CDR1 KGHSH, CDR2 LQKENI. V shed 4 bases, J shed 3 bases, and the junction held 6 bases outside the gene matches. CDR3 residues: CASSRDRVLYEQYF. DNA for the CDR3: TGTGCCAGCTCACGCGACAGGGTGCTCTACGAGCAGTACTTC.

V is TRBV30 and J is TRBJ1-2; D call uncertain. The V end lost 4 bases, the J end lost 3 bases, and 15 bases lay between the germline ends. Germline CDR1 GTSNPN, CDR2 SVGIG (reference sequence). The CDR3 loop spans 14 amino acids. DNA of the CDR3: TGTGCCTGGATTTCGTCTCGCGTTCACTATGGCTACACCTTC. Encoded protein: CAWISSRVHYGYTF.

The chain has TRBV9 and TRBJ2-4, with D perhaps TRBD1 (6 bases). CDR1 and CDR2 (germline): SGDLS, YYNGEE. The V and J ends lost 0 bases and 4 bases respectively, with 8 bases between them. The CDR3 loop spans 14 amino acids. In nucleotides, the CDR3 is TGTGCCAGCAGCGTAGGGACAGAGAAAAACATTCAGTACTTC. It codes for CASSVGTEKNIQYF.

Of note for this clone: This sample includes further DNA sequences coding for the same CDR3. The chain carries TRBV18 and TRBJ2-1, with a tentative D call TRBD1 (5 bases). V was trimmed by 3 bases and J by 4 bases, leaving 7 bases between them. The V gene's germline CDR1 is KGHSH and CDR2 LQKENI. The CDR3 runs 13 residues. For the CDR3, the DNA is TGTGCCAGCTCACCTCAGGGTTACAATGAGCAGTTCTTC. Translating it yields CASSPQGYNEQFF. The whole variable domain, filled in from reference TRBV18 and TRBJ2-1, reads NAGVMQNPRHLVRRRGQEARLRCSPMKGHSHVYWYRQLPEEGLKFMVYLQKENIIDESGMPKERFSAEFPKEGPSILRIQQVVRGDSAAYFCASSPQGYNEQFFGPGTRLTVL.

The genes are TRBV2 and TRBJ1-1; weak D call: TRBD1 (6 bases). The CDR3 has 12 amino acids. CDR1 is SNHLY, CDR2 FYNNEI, per germline. V lost 6 bases to trimming and J lost 12 bases, with 17 bases between them. This CDR3 is CASSPDSLVPFF. The CDR3 DNA sequence: TGTGCCAGCAGCCCGGACAGCTTGGTCCCTTTCTTT.

This clone came up a few times. The chain uses TRBV7-2 and TRBJ2-7; 7 positions agree with TRBD2. This CDR3 has 13 residues. The V and J ends lost 8 bases and 6 bases, in that order; junction bases with no gene match: 10. The V gene's germline CDR1 is SGHTA and CDR2 FQGNSA. CDR3 nucleotide sequence: TGTGCCAGCGGGCGGGAGTTTGGTGGCGAGCAGTACTTC. It specifies CASGREFGGEQYF.

J is TRBJ2-3 and V is TRBV13, with 11 bases that match TRBD2. The CDR3 is 17 amino acids. V dropped 5 bases and J dropped 6; count of bases not matched to a gene: 13. Looked up from germline, CDR1 is PRHDT and CDR2 is FYEKMQ (reference sequence). CDR3 protein: CASSGRRLAGPVDTQYF. The CDR3 region has the DNA TGTGCCAGCAGCGGCCGCAGACTAGCGGGGCCCGTGGATACGCAGTATTTT.

The table lists this clone with a few counts. The chain couples TRBV30 to TRBJ2-7, with D uncertain. Germline V lookup: CDR1 GTSNPN, CDR2 SVGIG (reference sequence). Trimming stripped 1 base from V and 9 bases from J, with 13 bases between. This CDR3 has 12 residues. CDR3 bases: TGTGCCTGGAGTGCCTCACTACCTCTGCAGTACTTC. It codes for CAWSASLPLQYF. The full variable domain, rest sourced from reference TRBV30 and TRBJ2-7, is SQTIHQWPATLVQPVGSPLSLECTVEGTSNPNLYWYRQAAGRGLQLLFYSVGIGQISSEVPQNLSASRPQDRQFILSSKKLLLSDSGFYLCAWSASLPLQYFGPGTRLTVT.

This clone has a count of ten or more. The same CDR3 arises from other DNA sequences in this sample as well. This rearrangement joins TRBV20-1 to TRBJ2-3; D is unresolved. CDR1 is DFQATT, CDR2 SNEGSKA, per germline (reference sequence). The CDR3 is made up of 11 amino acids. The V end lost 4 bases, the J end lost 0 bases, and 2 bases lay between the germline ends. The CDR3 is CSATSTDTQYF. Written as DNA, the CDR3 is TGCAGTGCTACTAGCACAGATACGCAGTATTTT.

This clone has a handful of counts. The genes are TRBV7-8 and TRBJ2-7; D is uncertain. CDR3 length: 14 residues. V lost 3 bases to trimming and J lost 0 bases, with 9 bases between them. Looked up from germline, CDR1 is SGHVS and CDR2 is FQNEAQ. The CDR3 DNA reads as TGTGCCAGCAGCTTCACGACCCCCTCCTACGAGCAGTACTTC. Amino acid sequence: CASSFTTPSYEQYF.